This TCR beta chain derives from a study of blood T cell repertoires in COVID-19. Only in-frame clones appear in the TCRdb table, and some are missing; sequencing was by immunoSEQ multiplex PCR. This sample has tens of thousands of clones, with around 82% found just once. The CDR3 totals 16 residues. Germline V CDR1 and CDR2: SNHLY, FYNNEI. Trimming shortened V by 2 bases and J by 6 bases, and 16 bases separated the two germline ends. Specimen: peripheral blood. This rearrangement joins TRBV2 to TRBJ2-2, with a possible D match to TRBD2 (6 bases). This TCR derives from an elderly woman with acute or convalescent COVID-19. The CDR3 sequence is CASSEPPGASAGELFF. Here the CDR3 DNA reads TGTGCCAGCAGTGAACCCCCGGGAGCGAGCGCCGGGGAGCTGTTTTTT.